This TCR beta chain came from a study of shared clonotypes between healthy human individuals. This CDR3 has 13 amino acids. Germline loops: CDR1 MNHNY, CDR2 SVGAGI (reference sequence). The V end was cut by 5 bases, the J end by 9 bases, with 17 bases between. Healthy HIV-negative adults without recent acute infections or vaccinations served as donors. Assay used: immunoSEQ multiplex PCR; TCRdb lists only in-frame clones, some missing. Altogether around 1 million clones are present, approximately 80% being singletons, with the ten largest covering over 1.3%. Study results and caveats: Tissue TCR repertoires likely differ from these blood-only repertoires.

Comment on this clone: The target antigen is unknown.

The TCR comes from a young man in good health. The genes are TRBV6-6 and TRBJ2-7, with a weak D call TRBD2 (6 bases). The sequenced sample consisted of memory CD4+ T cells sorted from blood. The subset: CD45RA-negative fraction. The chain's CDR3 is CASSAPGSSWQYF. The CDR3 DNA reads as TGTGCCAGCAGTGCCCCCGGGAGTAGTTGGCAGTACTTC.